The next 3 T cell receptor beta chains were all read from a single sample in a study of cytotoxic CD8 clonotypes in ibrutinib-treated CLL (dated by TCRdb to about 2021). Libraries were made using the immunoSEQ multiplex PCR assay. TCRdb's version of the immuneACCESS table is confined to in-frame rearrangements and falls short of the full clone set. An unresolved V gene accounts for under half of the shortfall where checked; the remainder is of unknown origin. The sample table contains around 97,000 clones; only one count was recorded for around 80% of them. Of the sample, 25% to 40% is held by the ten largest clones. Read against the paper, the sample's time point label means: about a year on ibrutinib. Sequences were derived from PBMCs, sampled after 12 months of ibrutinib treatment. The source is a human donor with chronic lymphocytic leukemia.

The gene calls are TRBV9 and TRBJ2-1, with 12 bases lining up with TRBD1. The CDR3 extends over 14 amino acids. The germline CDR1 and CDR2 sequences are SGDLS and YYNGEE. V was clipped by 5 bases and J by 10 bases; unmatched bases: 7. The CDR3 is CASRAGQGAWEQFF. The DNA for the CDR3 is TGTGCCAGCAGGGCGGGACAGGGGGCGTGGGAGCAGTTCTTC.

This clone was counted a few times. The V call is TRBV19, the J call TRBJ1-2; 7 positions match TRBD1. This CDR3 comprises 15 residues. Germline V lookup: CDR1 LNHDA, CDR2 SQIVND (reference sequence). V gave up 3 bases and J gave up 4 bases; unmatched junction bases: 8. The CDR3 nucleotides read TGTGCCAGTAGTATTCCCGGACAGGCATCCTATGGCTACACCTTC. Its translation is CASSIPGQASYGYTF.

This chain connects TRBV4-2 to TRBJ1-5; tentative D call: TRBD1 (5 bases). Germline CDR1 is LGHNA and CDR2 is YNFKEQ. The V end lost 0 bases, the J end lost 4 bases, and 7 bases lay between the germline ends. This CDR3 has 14 residues. CDR3 region: CASSQEQANQPQHF. Written as DNA, the CDR3 is TGTGCCAGCAGCCAAGAACAGGCGAATCAGCCCCAGCATTTT.